Below are 31 T cell receptor beta chains sequenced from a single sample in a study of T-cell memory formation after mild COVID-19. TCRdb processed the 5' RACE reads anew with MiXCR; each CDR3 protein has one entry. This table holds under 450,000 distinct CDR3 sequences, roughly 19% found once. The sequenced sample consisted of PBMCs or a T cell subset sorted from them (not recorded which). The receptors were sampled from a man aged 18 to 30 who had mild COVID-19 (a few samples of this study predate the infection). Cell type and time point are not known.

The V call is TRBV20-1, the J call TRBJ1-5; tentative D call: TRBD1 (5 bases). The length of the CDR3 is 14 residues. The V end was cut by 2 bases, the J end by 4 bases, with 12 bases between. From germline, CDR1 is DFQATT and CDR2 SNEGSKA (reference sequence). The CDR3: CSARLGEANQPQHF. CDR3 DNA sequence: TGCAGTGCTAGATTGGGGGAAGCTAATCAGCCCCAGCATTTT.

The rearrangement uses TRBV7-3 and TRBJ2-5, with D unclear. The ends were cut back, 5 bases at V and 11 bases at J, with 18 bases in the middle. CDR1 is SGHTA and CDR2 is FQGTGA in the germline V gene. This CDR3 has 13 amino acids. The CDR3 protein is CASSLLRDQAQYF. The CDR3 DNA sequence: TGTGCCAGCAGCCTTCTTAGGGATCAGGCTCAGTACTTC.

In this sample, this clonotype turned up a few times. This chain joins TRBV29-1 and TRBJ1-1, with D possibly TRBD1 on 5 matching bases. CDR1 and CDR2 (germline): SQVTM, ANQGSEA. Trimming shortened V by 0 bases and J by 4 bases, and 18 bases separated the two germline ends. The CDR3 consists of 16 residues. CDR3 DNA sequence: TGCAGCGTTGAAGATCGGCCAGGAGGGGTCCGCACTGAAGCTTTCTTT. This encodes CSVEDRPGGVRTEAFF.

This clonotype was counted between two and nine times. This chain uses TRBV5-1 with TRBJ2-5; 7 nucleotides agree with TRBD1. J gave up 0 bases and V 4 bases, and 6 bases lay outside the gene matches. The CDR3 totals 15 residues. Germline assignment: CDR1 SGHRS and CDR2 YFSETQ. The CDR3 reads CASSKRDSHQETQYF. CDR3 in DNA: TGCGCCAGCAGCAAACGGGACAGCCACCAAGAGACCCAGTACTTC. The variable domain in full, completed from reference TRBV5-1 and TRBJ2-5, reads KAGVTQTPRYLIKTRGQQVTLSCSPISGHRSVSWYQQTPGQGLQFLFEYFSETQRNKGNFPGRFSGRQFSNSRSEMNVSTLELGDSALYLCASSKRDSHQETQYFGPGTRLLVL.

V usage is TRBV7-2 and J usage is TRBJ2-5; TRBD1 is a possible D gene (6 bases). The CDR3 is 13 amino acids. Germline V gene sequence: CDR1 SGHTA, CDR2 FQGNSA. V was shortened by 3 bases and J by 4 bases, with 9 bases between the two germline ends. DNA of the CDR3: TGTGCCAGCAGCTTCGGACAGTCAGAGACCCAGTACTTC. Translated, it gives CASSFGQSETQYF.

V and J are TRBV9 and TRBJ1-2; D might be TRBD1 (6 bases). The CDR3 has 15 residues. CDR1 and CDR2 (germline): SGDLS, YYNGEE. V lost 1 base and J lost 3, with 13 bases in between. CDR3 nucleotides: TGTGCCAGCAGCGTATCGGCGGGGGCTTACTATGGCTACACCTTC. Amino acid sequence: CASSVSAGAYYGYTF.

The chain carries TRBV6-5 and TRBJ2-3; 7 bases are a match to TRBD2. Germline V gene lookup returns CDR1 MNHEY and CDR2 SVGAGI. The V gene end was trimmed by 5 bases and the J gene end by 8 bases; junction bases not matched to a gene: 4. The CDR3 has 12 residues. This CDR3 reads CASSPIAGTQYF. CDR3 in DNA: TGTGCCAGCAGTCCCATAGCGGGTACGCAGTATTTT.

Only a few counts were recorded for this clonotype. The chain uses TRBV7-2 and TRBJ2-3, with 8 bases aligning to TRBD2. Germline values: CDR1 SGHTA, CDR2 FQGNSA. J gave up 4 bases and V 5 bases, and 5 bases lay outside the gene matches. The CDR3 is 14 residues long. As DNA, the CDR3 is TGTGCCAGCAGCCACGACGGGGGGGCAGATACGCAGTATTTT. Its translation is CASSHDGGADTQYF.

This clonotype has a handful of counts. The chain recombines TRBV10-3 with TRBJ2-5, with 9 bases identical to TRBD2. Germline-derived CDR1 and CDR2 are ENHRY and SYGVKD. Trimming removed 7 bases from V and 2 bases from J; junction bases left unmatched: 5. The CDR3 has 14 residues. The CDR3 is CAINSGGLQETQYF. The CDR3 DNA reads as TGTGCCATCAATAGCGGGGGTTTACAAGAGACCCAGTACTTC.

This rearrangement joins TRBV20-1 to TRBJ2-5; tentative D call: TRBD1 (5 bases). CDR1 is DFQATT and CDR2 is SNEGSKA in the germline V gene (reference sequence). Trimming took off 0 bases at V and 1 base at J, with 12 bases between the two ends. CDR3 length: 15 residues. The CDR3 DNA is TGCAGTGCTAGAGATTGGCCCAGGGCCCAAGAGACCCAGTACTTC. This translates into CSARDWPRAQETQYF.

This clonotype has just a few counts. V is TRBV7-6 and J is TRBJ2-5, with D unresolved. The germline V gene encodes CDR1 SGHVS and CDR2 FNYEAQ. The ends were cut back, 5 bases at V and 4 bases at J, with 23 bases in the middle. This CDR3 has 17 amino acids. The CDR3 coding sequence is TGTGCCAGCAGCCTGTTGTATCCTGGTGGGGAAGGAGAGACCCAGTACTTC. It yields the protein CASSLLYPGGEGETQYF.

The chain is built from TRBV7-2 and TRBJ2-7; no clear D gene. CDR3 length: 13 amino acids. CDR1 is SGHTA and CDR2 is FQGNSA in the germline V gene. Trimming shortened V by 3 bases and J by 0 bases, and 6 bases separated the two germline ends. As DNA, the CDR3 is TGTGCCAGCAGCTTGGCGAGCTCCTACGAGCAGTACGTC. Amino acid sequence: CASSLASSYEQYV.

V gene TRBV12-5 combines with J gene TRBJ2-3; 9 bases align to TRBD1. The trim removed 7 bases at V and 5 bases at J, leaving 10 bases unmatched. This CDR3 has 15 residues. In germline, CDR1 is LGHNT, CDR2 FRNRAP. The CDR3 reads CASAPGQGFGDTQYF. Written as DNA, the CDR3 is TGTGCTAGTGCCCCGGGACAGGGTTTTGGAGATACGCAGTATTTT.

The chain employs TRBV29-1 and TRBJ1-1; D is possibly TRBD1 (5 bases). This CDR3 spans 14 amino acids. Germline V CDR1 and CDR2: SQVTM, ANQGSEA. V shed 3 bases and J shed 1 base, with 12 bases lying between them. The CDR3 protein is CSVEVGGANTEAFF. CDR3 DNA sequence: TGCAGCGTTGAGGTCGGAGGGGCGAACACTGAAGCTTTCTTT.

This clonotype was seen only a few times. V usage is TRBV27 and J usage is TRBJ2-2; D might be TRBD2 (5 bases). This CDR3 spans 12 amino acids. Germline V gene lookup returns CDR1 MNHEY and CDR2 SMNVEV (reference sequence). Trimming took off 7 bases at V and 6 bases at J, with 9 bases between the two ends. CDR3: CASTGISGELFF. CDR3 nucleotides: TGTGCCAGCACGGGGATATCCGGGGAGCTGTTTTTT.

This clonotype has just a few counts. The genes are TRBV5-1 and TRBJ1-4; tentatively, D is TRBD1 (5 bases). Between the trimmed V and J ends, which lost 4 bases and 0 bases, there was a span of 13 bases. CDR3 length: 16 amino acids. Germline V gene data show CDR1 as SGHRS and CDR2 as YFSETQ. The CDR3 spells CASSVRAQATNEKLFF. The CDR3 DNA reads as TGCGCCAGCAGCGTCAGGGCTCAGGCAACTAATGAAAAACTGTTTTTT.

This clonotype was seen only a few times. The genes are TRBV29-1 and TRBJ1-1; the D is unclear. This CDR3 comprises 9 residues. V dropped 7 bases and J dropped 11 bases, with 11 bases sitting between them. In germline, CDR1 is SQVTM, CDR2 ANQGSEA. The DNA of the CDR3 is TGCAGCGCCGGGAACGGGGCTTTCTTT. It translates to CSAGNGAFF. Filled out from reference TRBV29-1 and TRBJ1-1, the complete variable domain reads SAVISQKPSRDICQRGTSLTIQCQVDSQVTMMFWYRQQPGQSLTLIATANQGSEATYESGFVIDKFPISRPNLTFSTLTVSNMSPEDSSIYLCSAGNGAFFGQGTRLTVV.

This clonotype was recorded at least ten times. This chain connects TRBV5-6 to TRBJ2-3, with a possible D match to TRBD1 (5 bases). Between the trimmed V and J ends, which lost 1 base and 2 bases, there was a span of 8 bases. CDR3 length: 14 residues. Germline CDR1 reads SGHDT; CDR2 reads YYEEEE. The CDR3 DNA is TGTGCCAGCAGCTTGAGGGGATACACAGATACGCAGTATTTT. Protein sequence: CASSLRGYTDTQYF.

This clonotype was found a few times. V gene TRBV3-1 combines with J gene TRBJ2-4, with 7 bases matching TRBD1. Germline CDR1 is LGHDT and CDR2 is YNNKEL (reference sequence). This CDR3 region has 13 residues. Trimming removed 8 bases from V and 5 bases from J; junction bases left unmatched: 6. The CDR3 DNA reads TGTGCCAGCCGCTACGGGACAGAAAACATTCAGTACTTC. It translates to CASRYGTENIQYF.

The genes are TRBV20-1 and TRBJ1-4, with D perhaps TRBD1 (5 bases). CDR3 length: 15 residues. CDR1 and CDR2 from the germline V gene are DFQATT and SNEGSKA (reference sequence). With 0 bases removed from V and 7 bases from J, the gap between germline ends came to 15 bases. CDR3 in DNA: TGCAGTGCTAGAGATCACGAGGGGAGTCTTGAAAAACTGTTTTTT. Translated, it gives CSARDHEGSLEKLFF.

This clonotype showed up just a few times. This chain connects TRBV4-2 to TRBJ1-5; D is possibly TRBD1 (6 bases). In germline, CDR1 is LGHNA, CDR2 YNFKEQ. V was trimmed by 5 bases and J by 0 bases, leaving 17 bases between them. The CDR3 is 17 amino acids. As DNA, the CDR3 is TGTGCCAGCAGCAGTGGACAGAGAATTTATAGCAATCAGCCCCAGCATTTT. This sequence encodes CASSSGQRIYSNQPQHF.

This clonotype was seen ten or more times. This sequence joins TRBV5-5 and TRBJ2-2; D gene uncertain. Deletions cut 0 bases from V and 2 bases from J, with 8 bases between. This CDR3 is built from 15 residues. Germline V gene data show CDR1 as SGHKS and CDR2 as YYEKEE (reference sequence). CDR3: CASSLESFNTGELFF. DNA for the CDR3: TGTGCCAGCAGCTTGGAGTCTTTTAACACCGGGGAGCTGTTTTTT.

This chain uses TRBV11-2 with TRBJ1-1; a possible D gene is TRBD1 (5 bases). This CDR3 contains 13 residues. V lost 0 bases to trimming and J lost 11 bases, with 13 bases between them. Looked up from germline, CDR1 is SGHAT and CDR2 is FQNNGV. CDR3: CASSLETGTEAFF. As DNA, the CDR3 is TGTGCCAGCAGCTTAGAAACCGGGACGGAGGCTTTCTTT.

This clonotype was seen more than once but under ten times. The V call is TRBV2, the J call TRBJ2-7, with TRBD1 matching over 8 bases. This CDR3 has 14 residues. V trimming: 6 bases; J trimming: 9 bases; junction bases outside the gene matches: 13. CDR1 SNHLY and CDR2 FYNNEI come from the germline V gene. Here the CDR3 reads CASREGQARFVQYF. CDR3 DNA sequence: TGTGCCAGCAGAGAGGGACAGGCCCGGTTTGTGCAGTACTTC.

As for this clonotype: One end of the junction fails to match germline, which may point to a read error. CDR3 residues: CASSVPGQAPAF. The CDR3 coding sequence is TGTGCCAGCAGCGTCCCGGGACAGGCTCCCGCCTTC. The chain uses TRBV9 and TRBJ1-2; 8 bases map to TRBD1. The CDR3 is 12 amino acids. Germline values: CDR1 SGDLS, CDR2 YYNGEE.

This clonotype was seen only a few times. This chain uses TRBV20-1 with TRBJ2-5; D possibly corresponds to TRBD2 (5 bases). The germline V gene encodes CDR1 DFQATT and CDR2 SNEGSKA (reference sequence). The ends were cut back, 0 bases at V and 1 base at J, with 9 bases in the middle. This CDR3 comprises 14 residues. CDR3 in amino acids: CSARDTGSQETQYF. CDR3 DNA sequence: TGCAGTGCTAGAGATACGGGGTCCCAAGAGACCCAGTACTTC.

This clonotype has a count of ten or more. This sequence joins TRBV5-1 and TRBJ2-1; D is uncertain. V lost 1 base and J 8 bases, leaving 10 bases between the germline ends. Germline V gene data show CDR1 as SGHRS and CDR2 as YFSETQ. The CDR3 totals 13 residues. The CDR3 loop reads CASSLTRRHEQFF. The CDR3 DNA follows: TGCGCCAGCAGCTTGACGAGAAGGCATGAGCAGTTCTTC.

This clonotype occurred many times. The V gene is TRBV7-2, the J gene TRBJ2-5; 7 bases match TRBD2. Germline-derived CDR1 and CDR2 are SGHTA and FQGNSA. V was clipped by 5 bases and J by 4 bases; unmatched bases: 10. The CDR3 extends over 15 amino acids. The CDR3 DNA is TGTGCCAGCAGCCCGGGGGGAGTATCGGGAGAGACCCAGTACTTC. It yields the protein CASSPGGVSGETQYF.

This chain uses TRBV6-5 with TRBJ1-4; 7 positions match TRBD1. The CDR3 is 14 amino acids. Germline trimming cut 6 bases from V and 11 bases from J; bases unmatched to any gene: 12. Germline CDR1 and CDR2: MNHEY and SVGAGI. CDR3 coding DNA: TGTGCCAGCAGGTCCGACAGGGCCGTTGGGAAACTGTTTTTT. Translation gives CASRSDRAVGKLFF.

This clonotype was detected only a few times. The chain recombines TRBV6-5 with TRBJ2-1; D is uncertain. Per germline, CDR1 MNHEY and CDR2 SVGAGI. The length of the CDR3 is 13 residues. V gave up 2 bases and J gave up 10 bases, with 12 bases separating them. DNA of the CDR3: TGTGCCAGCAGTTACAAAGTTCTGGGGGAGCAGTTCTTC. Translated: CASSYKVLGEQFF.

CDR3 protein: CASSTGTGGNEQFF. The DNA for the CDR3 is TGCGCCAGCAGCACGGGAACAGGCGGTAATGAGCAGTTCTTC. V and J are TRBV5-1 and TRBJ2-1; D possibly matches TRBD1 or TRBD2 (5 bases each). Germline V gene sequence: CDR1 SGHRS, CDR2 YFSETQ. CDR3 length: 14 amino acids. With 4 bases removed from V and 7 bases from J, the gap between germline ends came to 15 bases.